This entry lists 4 T cell receptor beta chains sequenced from one sample in a study of shared clonotypes between healthy human individuals. Positively selected for CCR7, the CD45RO-negative cells used as naive CD8 cells excluded terminally differentiated effector memory CD45RA+ cells. Measured with immunoSEQ multiplex PCR; TCRdb has only the in-frame clones, and not every one. Of about 2.1 million clones in the sample, roughly 93% are singletons; the top ten hold roughly 1.7%. The specimen was naive CD8+ T cells from PBMCs. The receptors come from a man younger than 30 in good health. Some clones in this sample may be carry-over from other donors' samples.

This chain connects TRBV21-1 to TRBJ2-1; the D call of TRBD2 is as the table states it, not checked on the DNA. TRBV21-1 counts as a pseudogene. The length of the CDR3 is 14 residues. The CDR3 reads CARTRVRAYNEQFF. CDR3 DNA: TGTGCCAGGACTAGGGTCCGAGCCTACAATGAGCAGTTCTTC.

This chain connects TRBV7-9 to TRBJ2-2, with 9 nucleotides matching TRBD2. V lost 3 bases and J lost 0; bases outside the gene matches: 8. Germline CDR1 is SEHNR and CDR2 is FQNEAQ (reference sequence). The CDR3 covers 18 residues. CDR3 residues: CASSFPRASGANTGELFF. CDR3 DNA: TGTGCCAGCAGCTTCCCAAGAGCTAGCGGGGCGAACACCGGGGAGCTGTTTTTT.

The chain is built from TRBV13 and TRBJ1-3, with D hard to call. Germline assignment: CDR1 PRHDT and CDR2 FYEKMQ (reference sequence). V lost 5 bases, J lost 4 bases, and 12 bases lay in between. The CDR3 is made up of 14 amino acids. As DNA, the CDR3 is TGTGCCAGCAGCCACAGATTTTTAGGAAACACCATATATTTT. It specifies CASSHRFLGNTIYF.

The chain joins TRBV7-8 to TRBJ2-7, with 7 bases identical to TRBD2. Trimming cost V 4 bases and J 5 bases; bases outside gene matches: 8. Germline lookup yields CDR1 SGHVS and CDR2 FQNEAQ. The CDR3 totals 14 residues. CDR3 sequence (DNA): TGTGCCAGCAGCTCCAAGTGGCTAGCGGACGAGCAGTACTTC. Residues: CASSSKWLADEQYF. Full variable domain (missing parts from reference TRBV7-8 and TRBJ2-7): GAGVSQSPRYKVAKRGQDVALRCDPISGHVSLFWYQQALGQGPEFLTYFQNEAQLDKSGLPSDRFFAERPEGSVSTLKIQRTQQEDSAVYLCASSSKWLADEQYFGPGTRLTVT.